Each of the 4 T cell receptor beta chains below was sequenced from the same sample in a study of Ad26.COV2.S vaccination and SARS-CoV-2 variants. Only in-frame clones appear in the TCRdb table, and some are missing; sequencing was by immunoSEQ multiplex PCR. The data hold about 240,000 clones, with approximately 88% observed a single time. This sample's treatment: some 20 received Ad26.COV2.S at low or high dose, single or two shots; 5 received placebo; per-sample allocation not given. Sampling happened 63 days after the first vaccine or placebo injection. The sequenced sample was peripheral blood, obtained in a trial of Ad26.COV2.S vaccine versus placebo. These TCRs come from a person aged 18-65 years who received the Ad26.COV2.S COVID-19 vaccine or a placebo.

This chain uses TRBV20-1 with TRBJ2-7; the D gene is possibly TRBD1 (6 bases). V was shortened by 3 bases and J by 2 bases, with 11 bases between the two germline ends. This CDR3 comprises 13 residues. In germline, CDR1 is DFQATT, CDR2 SNEGSKA (reference sequence). The CDR3 reads CSASRDKTYEQYF. In nucleotides, the CDR3 is TGCAGTGCTAGTCGGGACAAAACCTACGAGCAGTACTTC.

In its sample, this clone was seen once. The chain employs TRBV7-6 and TRBJ2-5; TRBD1 or TRBD2 may be the D gene (5 bases each). Germline lookup yields CDR1 SGHVS and CDR2 FNYEAQ. V lost 3 bases to trimming and J lost 1 base, with 9 bases between them. The CDR3 covers 14 residues. This CDR3 is CASSLFGTQETQYF. The DNA of the CDR3 is TGTGCCAGCAGCTTGTTCGGGACCCAAGAGACCCAGTACTTC.

The chain couples TRBV19 to TRBJ1-2, with D unclear. The CDR3 extends over 15 amino acids. Germline loops: CDR1 LNHDA, CDR2 SQIVND (reference sequence). V was shortened by 3 bases and J by 4 bases, with 15 bases between the two germline ends. DNA of the CDR3: TGTGCCAGTAGTATCGGTCAGCTTAACATCTATGGCTACACCTTC. Translated, it gives CASSIGQLNIYGYTF. Drawing the rest from reference TRBV19 and TRBJ1-2, the complete variable domain is DGGITQSPKYLFRKEGQNVTLSCEQNLNHDAMYWYRQDPGQGLRLIYYSQIVNDFQKGDIAEGYSVSREKKESFPLTVTSAQKNPTAFYLCASSIGQLNIYGYTFGSGTRLTVV.

J is TRBJ1-1 and V is TRBV3-1 (or the pseudogene TRBV3-2), with TRBD1 matching 7 bases. The CDR3 length is 13 residues. CDR1 is LGHDT and CDR2 is YNNKEL in the germline V gene (reference sequence). With V trimmed by 3 bases and J by 8 bases, 6 bases remained unmatched. The CDR3 DNA reads TGTGCCAGCAGCCACCAACAGGGGAGGGAAGCTTTCTTT. As protein: CASSHQQGREAFF.